The 3 T cell receptor beta chains below all came from one sample that was sequenced in a study of CXCR3-negative and CXCR3-positive naive CD8 T cells. The TRB cDNA libraries were prepared by 5' RACE with UMI labels. After re-calling the 5' RACE reads, TCRdb lists one entry per CDR3 protein, DNA absent. The sample table sets out about 56,000 distinct CDR3 sequences. Their target antigens are unknown. Study observations and caveats: Naive CXCR3-positive cells had TRB CDR3s more hydrophobic than those of CXCR3-negative naive cells.

Material for sequencing was naive CXCR3+ CD8+ T cells from blood. Specified subset: CD45RO-CCR7+CD27+CD95- naive CD8+ T cells expressing CXCR3 (TNR3+). The receptor source for this set is a human donor in good health. Some clones in this sample may be carry-over from other donors' samples.

The chain has TRBV15 and TRBJ1-3. The CDR3 has 17 amino acids. CDR1 is LNHNV and CDR2 is YYDKDF in the germline V gene (reference sequence). The CDR3 reads CATSRDSSRSSGNTIYF.

This sequence joins TRBV25-1 and TRBJ2-5; lacking DNA, the TRBD1 call made by TCRdb goes unchecked. CDR1 is MGHDK, CDR2 SYGVNS, per germline. This CDR3 has 14 residues. The CDR3 loop is CASSQRGGGETQYF. Full variable domain (remainder filled in from reference TRBV25-1 and TRBJ2-5): EADIYQTPRYLVIGTGKKITLECSQTMGHDKMYWYQQDPGMELHLIHYSYGVNSTEKGDLSSESTVSRIRTEHFPLTLESARPSHTSQYLCASSQRGGGETQYFGPGTRLLVL.

The rearrangement links TRBV12-3 or TRBV12-4 to TRBJ1-4. This CDR3 spans 14 amino acids. CDR3 protein: CASSSPHRDEKLFF.